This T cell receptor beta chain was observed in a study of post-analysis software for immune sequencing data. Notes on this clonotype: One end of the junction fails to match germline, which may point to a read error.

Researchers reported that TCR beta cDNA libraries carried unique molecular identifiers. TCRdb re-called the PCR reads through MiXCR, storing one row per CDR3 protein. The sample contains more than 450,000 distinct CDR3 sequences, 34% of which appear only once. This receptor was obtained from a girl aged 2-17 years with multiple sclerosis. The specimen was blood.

Here the CDR3 DNA reads TGTGCCAGCAGTCAACGGAGTAACTATGACTACACCTTC. It specifies CASSQRSNYDYTF. The chain links TRBV6-6 to TRBJ1-2; D gene ambiguous. Germline CDR1 MNHNY, CDR2 SVGAGI (reference sequence). The CDR3 sequence is 13 residues long.